One and the same sample provided the 19 T cell receptor beta chains below, sequenced in a study of patients and donors after allogeneic stem cell transplantation. TCRdb processed the RT-PCR reads anew with MiXCR; each CDR3 protein has one entry. Among about 160,000 distinct CDR3 sequences, 30% were seen once, and the ten largest hold 2.5% to 3.5%. Sequencing was carried out using blood, either unsorted or a sorted T cell fraction (not recorded which). These receptors were taken from a human donor who was either an allogeneic HSCT recipient or a stem cell or donor lymphocyte infusion donor (not recorded which). It is not recorded whose cells these are; they may come from a transplant donor.

The chain uses TRBV29-1 and TRBJ2-2, with D perhaps TRBD2 (5 bases). Per the germline V gene, CDR1 is SQVTM and CDR2 is ANQGSEA. Trimming left V 7 bases short and J 3 bases short, with 12 bases between. The CDR3 loop spans 13 amino acids. CDR3 in DNA: TGCAGCGGGGAGCGGCTGGACACCGGGGAGCTGTTTTTT. Translating gives CSGERLDTGELFF.

The chain has TRBV5-1 and TRBJ2-1; 11 bases line up with TRBD2. Germline CDR1 and CDR2: SGHRS and YFSETQ. This CDR3 contains 15 residues. The V and J ends lost 4 bases and 2 bases, in that order; junction bases with no gene match: 2. The CDR3 is CASSRLAGPYNEQFF. DNA for the CDR3: TGCGCCAGCAGCCGACTAGCGGGACCCTACAATGAGCAGTTCTTC.

This sequence joins TRBV6-5 and TRBJ1-5; possible D gene TRBD1, 5 bases. This CDR3 is built from 14 residues. V was pared by 6 bases and J by 6 bases, with 15 bases between. CDR1 and CDR2 from the germline V gene are MNHEY and SVGAGI. The CDR3: CASREAGTAQPQHF. The CDR3 nucleotides are TGTGCCAGCAGAGAGGCGGGGACGGCTCAGCCCCAGCATTTT.

This clonotype occurred a few times. This chain connects TRBV18 to TRBJ1-2; D is unclear. The CDR3 sequence is 15 residues long. V was trimmed by 2 bases and J by 0 bases, leaving 10 bases between them. CDR1 KGHSH and CDR2 LQKENI come from the germline V gene. CDR3 in DNA: TGTGCCAGCTCACCATGGGCGGAAGCTAACTATGGCTACACCTTC. Its protein product is CASSPWAEANYGYTF. The variable domain in full, completed from reference TRBV18 and TRBJ1-2, reads NAGVMQNPRHLVRRRGQEARLRCSPMKGHSHVYWYRQLPEEGLKFMVYLQKENIIDESGMPKERFSAEFPKEGPSILRIQQVVRGDSAAYFCASSPWAEANYGYTFGSGTRLTVV.

This chain uses TRBV12-3 or TRBV12-4 with TRBJ1-2; D unclear. The V and J ends lost 4 bases and 4 bases respectively, with 13 bases between them. The CDR3 contains 14 residues. Written as DNA, the CDR3 is TGTGCCAGCAGTTCCCCTACCGTGGGCTATGGCTACACCTTC. Translating gives CASSSPTVGYGYTF.

V gene TRBV9 combines with J gene TRBJ1-2, with 7 bases fitting TRBD1. V shed 0 bases, J shed 3 bases, and the junction held 17 bases outside the gene matches. The CDR3 sequence is 19 residues long. Germline assignment: CDR1 SGDLS and CDR2 YYNGEE. CDR3 bases: TGTGCCAGCAGCGTAGCACATTCCGGGACAGTCCCTACTGACTATGGCTACACCTTC. Translating it yields CASSVAHSGTVPTDYGYTF. Together with reference TRBV9 and TRBJ1-2, the CDR3 gives the full variable domain: DSGVTQTPKHLITATGQRVTLRCSPRSGDLSVYWYQQSLDQGLQFLIQYYNGEERAKGNILERFSAQQFPDLHSELNLSSLELGDSALYFCASSVAHSGTVPTDYGYTFGSGTRLTVV.

This clonotype was seen once. The rearrangement joins TRBV3-1 to TRBJ2-2, with D unresolved. The V gene's germline CDR1 is LGHDT and CDR2 YNNKEL (reference sequence). The CDR3 length is 17 residues. Trimming cost V 1 base and J 0 bases, with 12 bases left between them. CDR3 sequence: CASSQGVEATNTGELFF. DNA for the CDR3: TGTGCCAGCAGCCAAGGAGTCGAAGCGACGAACACCGGGGAGCTGTTTTTT.

The CDR3 spells CASRTHLARGRAPTDTQYF. The CDR3 coding sequence is TGTGCCAGCAGGACACACCTAGCGAGAGGGAGGGCCCCCACAGATACGCAGTATTTT. The chain employs TRBV6-2 or TRBV6-3 and TRBJ2-3, with 7 bases fitting TRBD2. Per the germline V gene, CDR1 is MNHEY and CDR2 is SVGEGT. The CDR3 covers 19 residues. Unmatched junction bases numbered 20, after V lost 6 bases and J lost 2 bases.

The rearrangement joins TRBV6-6 to TRBJ1-5, with 7 bases matching TRBD1. Germline V gene data show CDR1 as MNHNY and CDR2 as SVGAGI (reference sequence). The CDR3 runs to 15 residues. Trimming removed 4 bases from V and 4 bases from J; junction bases left unmatched: 7. CDR3 region: CASSSGSGGNQPQHF. CDR3 bases: TGTGCCAGCAGTTCGGGCTCAGGGGGGAATCAGCCCCAGCATTTT.

Only a few counts were recorded for this clonotype. The rearrangement joins TRBV11-1 to TRBJ1-1; possible D gene TRBD1, 6 bases. The CDR3 is 13 residues long. Deletions cut 4 bases from V and 8 bases from J, with 14 bases between. CDR1 and CDR2 (germline): SGHAT, FQDESV (reference sequence). The CDR3 coding sequence is TGTGCCAGCAGCTACCACAGGGAGCCAGAAGCTTTCTTT. The encoded protein is CASSYHREPEAFF. The variable domain in full, with the rest retrieved from reference TRBV11-1 and TRBJ1-1, is EAEVAQSPRYKITEKSQAVAFWCDPISGHATLYWYRQILGQGPELLVQFQDESVVDDSQLPKDRFSAERLKGVDSTLKIQPAELGDSAMYLCASSYHREPEAFFGQGTRLTVV.

This clonotype was picked up a small number of times. V gene TRBV3-1 combines with J gene TRBJ1-2, with D uncertain. This CDR3 region has 14 residues. The germline V and J ends were trimmed by 1 base and 13 bases, with 19 bases remaining between them. In germline, CDR1 is LGHDT, CDR2 YNNKEL (reference sequence). This CDR3 is CASSQGGGLPRFTF. The CDR3 region has the DNA TGTGCCAGCAGCCAAGGAGGAGGATTACCGCGATTCACCTTC. The full variable domain, in which reference TRBV3-1 and TRBJ1-2 provide the parts outside the CDR3, is DTAVSQTPKYLVTQMGNDKSIKCEQNLGHDTMYWYKQDSKKFLKIMFSYNNKELIINETVPNRFSPKSPDKAHLNLHINSLELGDSAVYFCASSQGGGLPRFTFGSGTRLTVV.

This clonotype turned up a few times. The rearrangement links TRBV7-9 to TRBJ1-2; 7 positions agree with TRBD1. V lost 4 bases to trimming and J lost 2 bases; unmatched junction nucleotides: 7. Germline assignment: CDR1 SEHNR and CDR2 FQNEAQ (reference sequence). This CDR3 comprises 15 residues. CDR3 residues: CASSSQTGPNYGYTF. CDR3 nucleotides: TGTGCCAGCAGCTCCCAGACAGGGCCCAACTATGGCTACACCTTC.

This clonotype was seen only a few times. The V and J genes are TRBV9 and TRBJ2-3; TRBD2 is a possible D gene (6 bases). The CDR3 extends over 13 amino acids. V lost 0 bases and J 4 bases, leaving 6 bases between the germline ends. CDR1 and CDR2 from the germline V gene are SGDLS and YYNGEE. CDR3 sequence: CASSVVAADTQYF. CDR3 in DNA: TGTGCCAGCAGCGTAGTAGCGGCAGATACGCAGTATTTT.

This clonotype was seen a handful of times. The genes are TRBV6-5 and TRBJ1-2, with D possibly being TRBD1 (6 bases). The CDR3 length is 20 residues. Germline V lookup: CDR1 MNHEY, CDR2 SVGAGI. Trimming pared 0 bases from V and 4 bases from J, leaving 27 bases between. CDR3 nucleotides: TGTGCCAGCAGTTACTCCTTTCGTTTGGACAGTCGGATCCTTTTCTATGGCTACACCTTC. Its translation: CASSYSFRLDSRILFYGYTF.

This rearrangement joins TRBV27 to TRBJ1-4, with 7 bases identical to TRBD1. The CDR3 contains 14 residues. Losses at the gene ends were 8 bases for V and 10 bases for J; bases not matched to a gene: 13. The germline V gene encodes CDR1 MNHEY and CDR2 SMNVEV (reference sequence). CDR3 bases: TGTGCCAGCGGCAGACAGGGCAGCGGTGGAAAACTGTTTTTT. Its translation is CASGRQGSGGKLFF.

This clonotype was counted a few times. The gene calls are TRBV18 and TRBJ1-4; D not resolved. This CDR3 comprises 14 residues. V was cut by 4 bases and J by 0 bases, with 6 bases left in between. Germline V gene lookup returns CDR1 KGHSH and CDR2 LQKENI. In DNA form, the CDR3 reads TGTGCCAGCTCACGAGGAGCAACTAATGAAAAACTGTTTTTT. It translates to CASSRGATNEKLFF. The full variable domain, completed using reference TRBV18 and TRBJ1-4, is NAGVMQNPRHLVRRRGQEARLRCSPMKGHSHVYWYRQLPEEGLKFMVYLQKENIIDESGMPKERFSAEFPKEGPSILRIQQVVRGDSAAYFCASSRGATNEKLFFGSGTQLSVL.

At least ten counts were recorded for this clonotype. The chain couples TRBV18 to TRBJ1-2, with D unresolved. V lost 3 bases and J lost 4, with 9 bases in between. The CDR3 has 13 amino acids. Germline V gene lookup returns CDR1 KGHSH and CDR2 LQKENI. The CDR3: CASSPTDRYGYTF. Written as DNA, the CDR3 is TGTGCCAGCTCACCCACAGACCGCTATGGCTACACCTTC.

The V and J genes are TRBV6-5 and TRBJ2-7; tentative D call: TRBD2 (5 bases). Germline CDR1 reads MNHEY; CDR2 reads SVGAGI. CDR3 length equals 16 residues. V lost 0 bases to trimming and J lost 2 bases, with 14 bases between them. The CDR3 is CASSYSGHPGTYEQYF. In nucleotides, the CDR3 is TGTGCCAGCAGTTACTCGGGTCACCCGGGGACCTACGAGCAGTACTTC.

This clonotype was counted only a few times. The genes are TRBV2 and TRBJ1-1; tentative D call: TRBD1 (5 bases). CDR1 and CDR2 from the germline V gene are SNHLY and FYNNEI. The CDR3 runs 13 residues. Trimming cost V 8 bases and J 12 bases, with 22 bases left between them. The CDR3 region has the DNA TGTGCCAGCGCGTACCGGGACCGAGGGATGACTTTCTTT. As protein: CASAYRDRGMTFF.